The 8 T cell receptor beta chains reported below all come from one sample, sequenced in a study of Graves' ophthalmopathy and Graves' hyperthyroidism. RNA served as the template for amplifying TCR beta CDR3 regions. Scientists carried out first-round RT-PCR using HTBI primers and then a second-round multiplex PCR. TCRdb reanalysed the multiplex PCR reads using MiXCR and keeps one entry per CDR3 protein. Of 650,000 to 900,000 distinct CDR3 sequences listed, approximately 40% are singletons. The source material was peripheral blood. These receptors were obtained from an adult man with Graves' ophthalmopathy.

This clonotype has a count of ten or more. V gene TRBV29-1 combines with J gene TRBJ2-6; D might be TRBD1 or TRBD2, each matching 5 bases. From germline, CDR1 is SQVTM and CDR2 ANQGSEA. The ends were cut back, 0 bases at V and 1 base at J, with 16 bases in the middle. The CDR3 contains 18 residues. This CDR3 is CSVEERDGGLSGANVLTF. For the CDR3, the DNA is TGCAGCGTTGAAGAACGGGACGGCGGACTTTCTGGGGCCAACGTCCTGACTTTC.

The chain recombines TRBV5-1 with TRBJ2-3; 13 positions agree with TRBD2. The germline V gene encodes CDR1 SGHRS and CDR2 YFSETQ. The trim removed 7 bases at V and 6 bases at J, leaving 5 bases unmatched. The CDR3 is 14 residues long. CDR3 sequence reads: CASGQGLAGDTQYF. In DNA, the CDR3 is TGCGCCAGCGGCCAGGGACTAGCGGGGGATACGCAGTATTTT.

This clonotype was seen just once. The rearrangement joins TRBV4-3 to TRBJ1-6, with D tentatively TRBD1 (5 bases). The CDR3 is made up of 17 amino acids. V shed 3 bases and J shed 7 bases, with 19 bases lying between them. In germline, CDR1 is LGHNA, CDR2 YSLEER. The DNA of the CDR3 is TGCGCCAGCAGCCAGGAAGGACCGGGACGAACCAATTCACCCCTCCACTTT. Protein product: CASSQEGPGRTNSPLHF.

CDR3 DNA sequence: TGTGCCAGCAGCTTGGACAGGGCGGTGAGCTATGGCTACACCTTC. Its protein product is CASSLDRAVSYGYTF. The J gene is TRBJ1-2, the V gene TRBV5-4; D is possibly TRBD1 (6 bases). The V gene lost 0 bases and the J gene lost 4 bases, with 13 bases spanning the gap. There are 15 residues in the CDR3. The germline V gene encodes CDR1 SGHNT and CDR2 YYREEE (reference sequence).

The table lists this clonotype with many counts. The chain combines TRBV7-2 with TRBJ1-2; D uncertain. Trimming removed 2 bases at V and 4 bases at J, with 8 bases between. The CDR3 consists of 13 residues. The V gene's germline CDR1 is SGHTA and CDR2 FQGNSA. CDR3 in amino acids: CASSLLLGYGYTF. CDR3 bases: TGTGCCAGCAGCTTATTACTTGGCTATGGCTACACCTTC.

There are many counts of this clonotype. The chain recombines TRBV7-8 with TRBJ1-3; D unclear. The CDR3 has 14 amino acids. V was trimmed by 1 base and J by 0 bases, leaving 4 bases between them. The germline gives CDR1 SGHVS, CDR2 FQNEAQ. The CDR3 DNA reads TGTGCCAGCAGCTTAGGAATCTCTGGAAACACCATATATTTT. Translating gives CASSLGISGNTIYF.

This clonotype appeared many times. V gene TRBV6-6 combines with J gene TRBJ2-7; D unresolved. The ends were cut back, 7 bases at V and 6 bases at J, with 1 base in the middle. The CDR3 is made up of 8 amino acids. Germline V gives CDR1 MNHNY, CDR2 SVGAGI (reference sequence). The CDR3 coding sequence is TGTGCCAGCATCGAGCAGTACTTC. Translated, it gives CASIEQYF.

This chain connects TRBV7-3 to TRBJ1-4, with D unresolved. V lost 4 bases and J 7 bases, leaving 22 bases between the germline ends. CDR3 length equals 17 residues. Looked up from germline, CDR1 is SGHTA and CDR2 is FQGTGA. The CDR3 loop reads CASSSDLVGHVGEKLFF. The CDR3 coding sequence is TGTGCCAGCAGCTCAGACTTGGTTGGGCATGTCGGTGAAAAACTGTTTTTT. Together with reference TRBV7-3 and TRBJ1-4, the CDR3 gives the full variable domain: GAGVSQTPSNKVTEKGKYVELRCDPISGHTALYWYRQSLGQGPEFLIYFQGTGAADDSGLPNDRFFAVRPEGSVSTLKIQRTERGDSAVYLCASSSDLVGHVGEKLFFGSGTQLSVL.